This passage covers 10 T cell receptor beta chains from one sample sequenced in a study of vaccination effects on CD4 cells after COVID-19. Antigens of these TCRs are unknown. ViraFEST expansion of antigen-specific CD4+ T cells with viral peptide pools preceded sequencing. Cultured cells yielded isolated CD4+ T cells after 10 days. None of these healthy vaccinees had been infected with SARS-CoV-2 before vaccination. TCRdb keeps only in-frame clones here, not all; method: immunoSEQ multiplex PCR. The sample contains roughly 63,000 clones, 80% of which appear only once. Sequences were derived from CD4+ T cells from PBMCs cultured with SARS-CoV-2 spike peptides, sampled before COVID-19 vaccination. These receptors originate from a human donor who received a COVID-19 vaccine.

The rearrangement links TRBV6-5 to TRBJ2-3; 7 positions match TRBD1. J gave up 5 bases and V 4 bases, and 9 bases lay outside the gene matches. CDR1 is MNHEY, CDR2 SVGAGI, per germline. The CDR3 consists of 15 residues. CDR3 bases: TGTGCCAGCAGTTCCAACTACAGGGGTCGAGATACGCAGTATTTT. It yields the protein CASSSNYRGRDTQYF.

This clone was seen more than once but under ten times. V gene TRBV5-1 combines with J gene TRBJ1-1; D remains unclear. Trimming removed 3 bases at V and 1 base at J, with 4 bases between. CDR1 is SGHRS, CDR2 YFSETQ, per germline. The CDR3 extends over 12 amino acids. The CDR3, as DNA: TGCGCCAGCAGCTCGGGGAACACTGAAGCTTTCTTT. This encodes CASSSGNTEAFF. Variable domain in full (rest from reference TRBV5-1 and TRBJ1-1): KAGVTQTPRYLIKTRGQQVTLSCSPISGHRSVSWYQQTPGQGLQFLFEYFSETQRNKGNFPGRFSGRQFSNSRSEMNVSTLELGDSALYLCASSSGNTEAFFGQGTRLTVV.

The J gene is TRBJ2-2, the V gene TRBV6-6, with TRBD1 matching over 10 bases. Trimming at V came to 6 bases and at J to 8 bases, leaving 6 bases not matched to a gene. The CDR3 is 14 residues long. CDR1 MNHNY and CDR2 SVGAGI come from the germline V gene (reference sequence). CDR3: CASRRTGGAGELFF. DNA for the CDR3: TGTGCCAGCAGGAGGACAGGGGGAGCTGGGGAGCTGTTTTTT.

The chain uses TRBV20-1 and TRBJ1-1; D gene unclear. V was shortened by 1 base and J by 13 bases, with 13 bases between the two germline ends. The CDR3 is 11 residues long. Germline assignment: CDR1 DFQATT and CDR2 SNEGSKA (reference sequence). CDR3 sequence reads: CSARVGTGGFF. Written as DNA, the CDR3 is TGCAGTGCTAGAGTCGGAACGGGAGGTTTCTTT.

The chain recombines TRBV6-5 with TRBJ1-2; 7 nucleotides agree with TRBD1. This CDR3 contains 13 residues. Trimming at V came to 5 bases and at J to 5 bases, leaving 5 bases not matched to a gene. Germline lookup yields CDR1 MNHEY and CDR2 SVGAGI. In DNA form, the CDR3 reads TGTGCCAGCAGTAGCAGGGGGGGGTATGGCTACACCTTC. It yields the protein CASSSRGGYGYTF.

The genes are TRBV19 and TRBJ1-2, with D possibly being TRBD1 (5 bases). Germline-derived CDR1 and CDR2 are LNHDA and SQIVND (reference sequence). The CDR3 consists of 14 residues. Trimming took off 7 bases at V and 6 bases at J, with 18 bases between the two ends. Written as DNA, the CDR3 is TGTGCCAGTAAATTATCAGGATCAGGGAATGGCTACACCTTC. Its translation: CASKLSGSGNGYTF.

To note about this clone: Other DNA variants within this sample encode the same CDR3. V gene TRBV6-4 combines with J gene TRBJ2-2, with TRBD1 matching over 10 bases. The CDR3 length is 16 residues. CDR1 and CDR2 from the germline V gene are MRHNA and SNTAGT. The V segment lost 6 bases and the J segment 5 bases; nucleotides outside the gene matches: 9. CDR3 amino acids: CASSPRTGGGTGELFF. The CDR3 bases are TGTGCCAGCAGCCCCCGGACAGGGGGTGGTACCGGGGAGCTGTTTTTT.

This clone was detected a few times. V gene TRBV18 combines with J gene TRBJ1-2, with no clear D. Germline-derived CDR1 and CDR2 are KGHSH and LQKENI. V lost 0 bases and J lost 8, with 13 bases in between. There are 14 residues in the CDR3. In DNA form, the CDR3 reads TGTGCCAGCTCACCACCGATAGAGGACGTGGGCTACACCTTC. This codes for CASSPPIEDVGYTF.

V gene TRBV19 combines with J gene TRBJ2-1, with D tentatively TRBD1 (5 bases). V lost 3 bases to trimming and J lost 8 bases, with 11 bases between them. There are 13 residues in the CDR3. Germline V lookup: CDR1 LNHDA, CDR2 SQIVND (reference sequence). CDR3 residues: CASSIPPRDEQFF. The DNA for the CDR3 is TGTGCCAGTAGTATTCCCCCCAGGGATGAGCAGTTCTTC.

This clone has just a few counts. The CDR3 reads CASSQVGTQYF. The CDR3 DNA reads TGCGCCAGCAGCCAAGTGGGTACGCAGTATTTT. This sequence joins TRBV4-1 and TRBJ2-3; no clear D gene. V lost 1 base and J 8 bases, leaving 4 bases between the germline ends. Germline lookup yields CDR1 MGHRA and CDR2 YSYEKL. This CDR3 is 11 amino acids long.